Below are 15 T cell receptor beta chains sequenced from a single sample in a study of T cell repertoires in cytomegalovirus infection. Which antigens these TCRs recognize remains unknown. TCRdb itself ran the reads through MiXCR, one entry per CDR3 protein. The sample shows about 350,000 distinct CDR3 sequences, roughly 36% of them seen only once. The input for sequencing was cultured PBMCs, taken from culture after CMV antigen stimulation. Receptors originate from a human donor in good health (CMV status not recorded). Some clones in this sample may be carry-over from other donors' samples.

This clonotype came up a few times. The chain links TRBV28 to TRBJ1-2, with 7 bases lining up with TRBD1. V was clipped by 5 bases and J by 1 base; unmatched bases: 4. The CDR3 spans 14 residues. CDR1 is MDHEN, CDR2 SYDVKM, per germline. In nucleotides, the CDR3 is TGTGCCAGCAGTCCAGGACAGGATAACTATGGCTACACCTTC. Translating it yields CASSPGQDNYGYTF.

The CDR3 here is CASTNGAAGGEAFF. The CDR3 DNA reads as TGTGCCAGCACGAATGGCGCAGCGGGTGGTGAAGCTTTCTTT. The chain is built from TRBV6-1 and TRBJ1-1; unclear D gene. The CDR3 is 14 amino acids. In germline, CDR1 is MNHNS, CDR2 SASEGT. The V and J ends lost 7 bases and 7 bases respectively, with 19 bases between them.

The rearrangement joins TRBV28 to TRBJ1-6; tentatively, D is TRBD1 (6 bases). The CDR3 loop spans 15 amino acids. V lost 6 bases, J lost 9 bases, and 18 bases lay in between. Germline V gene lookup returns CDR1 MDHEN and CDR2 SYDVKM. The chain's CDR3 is CASRPEGVPGSPLHF. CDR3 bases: TGTGCCAGCAGGCCCGAGGGGGTGCCGGGTTCACCCCTCCACTTT.

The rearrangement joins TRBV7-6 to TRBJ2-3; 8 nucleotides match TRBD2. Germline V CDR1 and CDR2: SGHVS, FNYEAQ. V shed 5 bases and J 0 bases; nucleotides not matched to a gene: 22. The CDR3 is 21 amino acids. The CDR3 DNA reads TGTGCCAGCAGCCGTGAGGGGCTAGCGGGTCGCTACTCTACTAGCACAGATACGCAGTATTTT. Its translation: CASSREGLAGRYSTSTDTQYF.

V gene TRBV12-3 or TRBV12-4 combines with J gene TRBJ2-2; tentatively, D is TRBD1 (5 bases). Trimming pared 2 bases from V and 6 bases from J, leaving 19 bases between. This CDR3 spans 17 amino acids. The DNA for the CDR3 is TGTGCCAGCAGTTTATTGGTGGACACTACCCTAGCCGGGGAGCTGTTTTTT. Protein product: CASSLLVDTTLAGELFF.

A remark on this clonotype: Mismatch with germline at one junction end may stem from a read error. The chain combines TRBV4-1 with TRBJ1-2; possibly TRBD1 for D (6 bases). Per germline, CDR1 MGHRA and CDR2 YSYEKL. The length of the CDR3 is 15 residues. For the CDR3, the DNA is TGTGCCAGCAGCCAAGATCCATCGGGGGCCTATGGCTACACCTTC. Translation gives CASSQDPSGAYGYTF.

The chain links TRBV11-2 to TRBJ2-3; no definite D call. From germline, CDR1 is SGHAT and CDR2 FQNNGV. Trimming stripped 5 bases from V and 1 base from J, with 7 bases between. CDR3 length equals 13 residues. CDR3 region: CASSHTRTDTQYF. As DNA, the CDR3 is TGTGCCAGCAGCCACACACGCACAGATACGCAGTATTTT.

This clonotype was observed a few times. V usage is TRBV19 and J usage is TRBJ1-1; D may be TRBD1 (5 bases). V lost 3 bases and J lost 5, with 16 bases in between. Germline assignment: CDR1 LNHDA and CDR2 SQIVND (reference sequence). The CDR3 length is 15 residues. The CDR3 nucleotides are TGTGCCAGTAGTATTCCGTGGTCGGGGGTGACTGAAGCTTTCTTT. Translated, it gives CASSIPWSGVTEAFF.

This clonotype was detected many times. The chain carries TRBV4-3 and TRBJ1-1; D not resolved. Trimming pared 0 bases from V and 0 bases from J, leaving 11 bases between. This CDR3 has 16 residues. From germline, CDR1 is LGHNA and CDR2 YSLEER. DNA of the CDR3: TGCGCCAGCAGCCAAGAGGTCGTAGGGATGAACACTGAAGCTTTCTTT. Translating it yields CASSQEVVGMNTEAFF.

CDR3: CASSSLILTGTSGDTQYF. DNA for the CDR3: TGTGCCAGCAGCTCACTCATCCTGACCGGGACTAGCGGAGATACGCAGTATTTT. The genes are TRBV7-6 and TRBJ2-3, with 11 bases fitting TRBD2. V lost 4 bases to trimming and J lost 5 bases; unmatched junction nucleotides: 14. This CDR3 region has 18 residues. Per germline, CDR1 SGHVS and CDR2 FNYEAQ.

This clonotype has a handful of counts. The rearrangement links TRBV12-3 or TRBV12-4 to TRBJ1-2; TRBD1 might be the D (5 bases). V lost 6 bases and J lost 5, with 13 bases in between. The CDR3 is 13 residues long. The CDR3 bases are TGTGCCAGCAGCCCCAGGGCGGGGTATGGCTACACCTTC. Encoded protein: CASSPRAGYGYTF.

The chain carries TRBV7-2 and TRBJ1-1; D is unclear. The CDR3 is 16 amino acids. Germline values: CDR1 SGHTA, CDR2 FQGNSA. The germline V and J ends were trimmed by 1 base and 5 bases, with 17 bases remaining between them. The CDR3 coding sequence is TGTGCCAGCAGCTTAGGGGGTGCGGGGTCTTGGACTGAAGCTTTCTTT. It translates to CASSLGGAGSWTEAFF.

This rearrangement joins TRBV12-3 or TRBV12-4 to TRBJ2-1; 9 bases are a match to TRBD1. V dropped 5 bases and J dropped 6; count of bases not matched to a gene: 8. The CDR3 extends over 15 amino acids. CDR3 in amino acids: CASSEMGQGTNEQFF. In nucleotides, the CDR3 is TGTGCCAGCAGTGAGATGGGACAGGGAACCAATGAGCAGTTCTTC.

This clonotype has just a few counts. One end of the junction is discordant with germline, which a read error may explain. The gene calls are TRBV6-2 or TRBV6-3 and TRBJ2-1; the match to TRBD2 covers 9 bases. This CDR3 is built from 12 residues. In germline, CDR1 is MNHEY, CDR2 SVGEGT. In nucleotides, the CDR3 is TGTGCCAGCAGTGCACTTGGACTAGCGCCAGTCTTC. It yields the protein CASSALGLAPVF.

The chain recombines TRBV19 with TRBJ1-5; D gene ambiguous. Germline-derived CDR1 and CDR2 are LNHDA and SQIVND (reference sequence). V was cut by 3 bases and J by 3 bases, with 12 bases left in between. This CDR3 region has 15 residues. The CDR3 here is CASSISPMNNQPQHF. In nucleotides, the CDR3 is TGTGCCAGTAGTATTAGTCCGATGAACAATCAGCCCCAGCATTTT.